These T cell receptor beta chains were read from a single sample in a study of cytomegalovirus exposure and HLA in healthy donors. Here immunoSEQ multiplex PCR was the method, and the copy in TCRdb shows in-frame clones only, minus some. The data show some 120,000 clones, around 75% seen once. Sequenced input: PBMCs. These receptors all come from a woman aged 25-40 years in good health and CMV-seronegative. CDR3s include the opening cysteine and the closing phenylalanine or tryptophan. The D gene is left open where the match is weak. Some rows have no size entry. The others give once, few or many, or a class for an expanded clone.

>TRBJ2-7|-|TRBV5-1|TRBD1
TGCGCCAGCAGCTCCGGGACAGGGATCACTCTAACCTACGAGCAGTACTTC
CASSSGTGITLTYEQYF
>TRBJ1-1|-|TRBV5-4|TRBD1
TGTGCCAGCAGCAGGGGACAGCTGAACACTGAAGCTTTCTTT
CASSRGQLNTEAFF
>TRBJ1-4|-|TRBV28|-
TGTGCCAGCAGTTTAGGGGGGAACAACGAAAAACTGTTTTTT
CASSLGGNNEKLFF
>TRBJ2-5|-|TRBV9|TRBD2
TGTGCCAGCAGCGTGACTAGCGGGGGCCCAACGGTCCAGTACTTC
CASSVTSGGPTVQYF
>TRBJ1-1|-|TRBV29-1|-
TGCAGCGTTGAAGATCTACCCTCCCGGGACACTGAAGCTTTCTTT
CSVEDLPSRDTEAFF
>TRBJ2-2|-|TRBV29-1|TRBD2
TGCAGCGTTTTACCGGGACTAGCGGCGAACACCGGGGAGCTGTTTTTT
CSVLPGLAANTGELFF
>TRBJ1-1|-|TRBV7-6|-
TGTGCCAGCAGCTTAGGCACAGGAGGGGCCCCTGAAGCTTTCTTT
CASSLGTGGAPEAFF
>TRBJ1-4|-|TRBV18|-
TGTGCCAGCTCACCACCTGGGGCAGTCTCTGAAAAACTGTTTTTT
CASSPPGAVSEKLFF
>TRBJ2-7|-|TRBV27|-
TGTGCCAGCAGTCCCCGGGGATACTACGAGCAGTACTTC
CASSPRGYYEQYF
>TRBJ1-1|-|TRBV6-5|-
TGTGCCAGCAATCTTAATTTGGGGCCCGATACTGAAGCTTTCTTT
CASNLNLGPDTEAFF
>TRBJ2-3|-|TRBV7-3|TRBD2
TGTGCCAGCAGCCCTGGAGTTCGTATCGGGGGGGTAGAAGATACGCAGTATTTT
CASSPGVRIGGVEDTQYF
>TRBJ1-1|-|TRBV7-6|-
TGTGCCAGCAGCTCAGGAAGTAAGAACACTGAAGCTTTCTTT
CASSSGSKNTEAFF
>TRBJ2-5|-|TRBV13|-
TGTGCCAGCAGCTTAAGTGGGGCGGAGACCCAGTACTTC
CASSLSGAETQYF
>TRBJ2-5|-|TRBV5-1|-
TGCGCCAGCAGCCCCGCCACCCTCACGACAGGTGGGGAGACCCAGTACTTC
CASSPATLTTGGETQYF
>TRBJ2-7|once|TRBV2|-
TGTGCCAGCAGATCCGGGATCGAGCAGTACTTC
CASRSGIEQYF
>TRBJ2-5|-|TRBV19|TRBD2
TGTGCCAGTAGTTTGGGCGGGCTAGCGGGGACGAAGACCCAGTACTTC
CASSLGGLAGTKTQYF
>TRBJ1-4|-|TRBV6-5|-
TGTGCCAGCAAAACACCCGGGAGTGAAAAACTGTTTTTT
CASKTPGSEKLFF
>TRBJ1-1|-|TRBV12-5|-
TGTGCTAGTGGTCGAGACAACCCGGTGGGCGAAGCTTTCTTT
CASGRDNPVGEAFF
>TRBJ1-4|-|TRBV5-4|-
TGTGCCAGCAGCATGGACAGCATCAATGAAAAACTGTTTTTT
CASSMDSINEKLFF
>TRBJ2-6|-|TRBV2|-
TGTGCCAGCAGTCGAGAGGGCTCTGGGGCCAACGTCCTGACTTTC
CASSREGSGANVLTF
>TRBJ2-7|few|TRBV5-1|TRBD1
TGCGCCAGCAGCCAAAGGACAGGGAACGAGCAGTACTTC
CASSQRTGNEQYF
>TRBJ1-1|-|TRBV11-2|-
TGTGCCAGCAGCTTAGAGGGGGGCAGGGCGGGGGTGAGGAATGCTTTCTTT
CASSLEGGRAGVRNAFF
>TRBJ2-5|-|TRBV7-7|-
TGTGCTAGCAGCCCCGATTTGGACTTCTCAGGGACCCAGTACTTC
CASSPDLDFSGTQYF
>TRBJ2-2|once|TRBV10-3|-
TGTGCCATCAGTCCGGGGAACACCGGGGAGCTGTTTTTT
CAISPGNTGELFF
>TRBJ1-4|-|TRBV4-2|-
TGTGCCAGCACTACAGGGTCGACTAATGAAAAACTGTTTTTT
CASTTGSTNEKLFF
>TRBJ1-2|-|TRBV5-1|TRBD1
TGCGCCAGCAGCGTGCAGGGGGATGGCTACACCTTC
CASSVQGDGYTF
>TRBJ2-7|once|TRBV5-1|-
TGCGCCAGCAGCTCCCTAGATCTAGCCTACGAGCAGTACTTC
CASSSLDLAYEQYF
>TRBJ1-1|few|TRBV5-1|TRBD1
TGCGCCAGCAGTCGAGTCTCGACAGGGGAAACTGAAGCTTTCTTT
CASSRVSTGETEAFF
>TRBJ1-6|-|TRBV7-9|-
TGTGCCAGCAGCTCACAAAACCCGGGACTGCATAATTCACCCCTCCACTTT
CASSSQNPGLHNSPLHF
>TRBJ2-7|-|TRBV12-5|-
TGTGCTAGTGGAAACAGGGCGGCCTACGAGCAGTACTTC
CASGNRAAYEQYF
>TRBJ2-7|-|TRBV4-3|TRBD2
TGCGCCAGCAGCCAAGGAACAGCGGGGGGGCCTTGGGAGCAGTACTTC
CASSQGTAGGPWEQYF
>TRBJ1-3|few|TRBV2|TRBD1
TGTGCCAGCAGCCGGACAGGCGTCGGAAACACCATATATTTT
CASSRTGVGNTIYF
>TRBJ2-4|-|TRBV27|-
TGTGCCAGCAGTTTAACGATTGGGGGCTCGAACATTCAGTACTTC
CASSLTIGGSNIQYF
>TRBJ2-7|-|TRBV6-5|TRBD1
TGTGCCAGCAGTTATCTTACAGGGGGTGGTTACGAGCAGTACTTC
CASSYLTGGGYEQYF
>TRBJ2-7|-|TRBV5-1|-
TGCGCCAGCAGCTTTACTCCGGGACTCTACGAGCAGTACTTC
CASSFTPGLYEQYF
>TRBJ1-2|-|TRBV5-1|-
TGCGCCAGCAGCCAGCAGACTGAGTATGGCTACACCTTC
CASSQQTEYGYTF
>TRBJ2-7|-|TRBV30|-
TGTGCCTGGAGTGTCGGTGCGGAGGGGGAGCAGTACTTC
CAWSVGAEGEQYF
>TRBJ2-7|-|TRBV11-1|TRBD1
TGTGCCAGCAGCGCGACAGGGGGCGAGTACGAGCAGTACTTC
CASSATGGEYEQYF
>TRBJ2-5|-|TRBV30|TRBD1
TGTGCCTGGAGTGCGGGACAGGGGGTAGAGACCCAGTACTTC
CAWSAGQGVETQYF
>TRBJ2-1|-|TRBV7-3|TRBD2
TGTGCCAGCAGCTTAGGGCCGGGGGGGCAAAGTAACAATGAGCAGTTCTTC
CASSLGPGGQSNNEQFF
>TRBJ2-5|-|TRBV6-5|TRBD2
TGTGCCAGCAGCAAACTAGCGGGAGACGAGACCCAGTACTTC
CASSKLAGDETQYF